This TCR beta chain emerged from a study of cytomegalovirus exposure and HLA in healthy donors. CDR3 size: 13 residues. V was clipped by 1 base and J by 2 bases, with 7 bases between them. Germline V gene sequence: CDR1 SGDLS, CDR2 YYNGEE. Study-wide findings and caveats: Most TCRs appeared rarely, but some public TCRs recurred in many donors.

Primers for the PCR totalled 60 Vbeta and 13 Jbeta. The method was immunoSEQ multiplex PCR; TCRdb's version includes in-frame clones alone and lacks a portion of them. The sample lists approximately 120,000 clones, about three quarters occurring once. This clone has more than one count but fewer than ten. Its specificity is not known. This chain links TRBV9 with TRBJ2-7, with a weak D call TRBD1 (5 bases). The clonotype comes from a man aged 30 to 45 in good health and CMV-seronegative. Sequencing was performed on PBMCs. The CDR3 region is CASSVSGTYEQYF. CDR3 in DNA: TGTGCCAGCAGCGTATCAGGGACCTACGAGCAGTACTTC.